Listed here are 20 T cell receptor beta chains from one sample, sequenced in a study of radiation and T cells in renal cell carcinoma. The method was immunoSEQ multiplex PCR; TCRdb's version includes in-frame clones alone and lacks a portion of them. The table has about 90,000 clones, around four fifths seen once. The time point is: blood 4 weeks post-SBRT, at nephrectomy. Treatment denoted: 15 Gy SBRT to primary tumor, nephrectomy 4 weeks later. The source was blood, collected from a patient whose treatment included radiotherapy and nephrectomy. These receptors all stem from a man aged 50-59 years with renal cell carcinoma.

In its sample, this clone was seen a few times. The chain carries TRBV6-4 and TRBJ2-1; D possibly corresponds to TRBD1 (6 bases). The CDR3 loop spans 13 amino acids. V was pared by 6 bases and J by 6 bases, with 12 bases between. Germline V lookup: CDR1 MRHNA, CDR2 SNTAGT. The CDR3 DNA follows: TGTGCCAGCAGCTACAGGGCTACCAATGAGCAGTTCTTC. Its translation: CASSYRATNEQFF.

V usage is TRBV4-1 and J usage is TRBJ2-3; 9 nucleotides align to TRBD2. Germline assignment: CDR1 MGHRA and CDR2 YSYEKL. This CDR3 has 15 amino acids. Trimming cost V 4 bases and J 6 bases; bases outside gene matches: 8. CDR3 sequence (DNA): TGCGCCAGCAGCCGATCAAGCGGGGGGTTGGATACGCAGTATTTT. This encodes CASSRSSGGLDTQYF.

This clone was found once. J is TRBJ1-5 and V is TRBV30, with 8 bases that match TRBD1. Trimming at V came to 3 bases and at J to 9 bases, leaving 16 bases not matched to a gene. Germline V CDR1 and CDR2: GTSNPN, SVGIG (reference sequence). CDR3 size: 16 residues. CDR3 protein: CAWSRPGQVGGWPQHF. As DNA, the CDR3 is TGTGCCTGGAGCCGCCCGGGACAGGTAGGGGGTTGGCCCCAGCATTTT.

V gene TRBV18 combines with J gene TRBJ1-2; D possibly corresponds to TRBD1 (6 bases). CDR1 is KGHSH and CDR2 is LQKENI in the germline V gene. V lost 2 bases, J lost 2 bases, and 15 bases lay in between. The CDR3 loop spans 16 amino acids. For the CDR3, the DNA is TGTGCCAGCTCACCAACAGGGACCTCTAACAACTATGGCTACACCTTC. This sequence encodes CASSPTGTSNNYGYTF.

The chain employs TRBV12-5 and TRBJ2-7; D call uncertain. The CDR3 extends over 12 amino acids. Germline V CDR1 and CDR2: LGHNT, FRNRAP. V dropped 6 bases and J dropped 3 bases, with 9 bases sitting between them. The DNA of the CDR3 is TGTGCTAGTGGGACCGACAACTACGAGCAGTACTTC. Its protein product is CASGTDNYEQYF.

V usage is TRBV5-4 and J usage is TRBJ1-1; 9 positions agree with TRBD1. Germline V gene data show CDR1 as SGHNT and CDR2 as YYREEE (reference sequence). V gave up 2 bases and J gave up 0 bases; unmatched junction bases: 5. The CDR3 is 16 residues long. The CDR3 region has the DNA TGTGCCAGCAGCTTAGGGACAGGGAGGTTGAACACTGAAGCTTTCTTT. Protein product: CASSLGTGRLNTEAFF.

The chain joins TRBV6-6 to TRBJ2-3; D is unclear. V was cut by 4 bases and J by 0 bases, with 8 bases left in between. The CDR3 has 14 residues. Germline V gives CDR1 MNHNY, CDR2 SVGAGI (reference sequence). CDR3 region: CASSWIQSTDTQYF. Here the CDR3 DNA reads TGTGCCAGCAGTTGGATACAGAGCACAGATACGCAGTATTTT.

The chain's CDR3 is CASSADRANSYEQYF. The DNA of the CDR3 is TGTGCCAGCAGTGCGGACAGGGCTAACTCCTACGAGCAGTACTTC. V usage is TRBV6-6 and J usage is TRBJ2-7; 8 bases align to TRBD1. Germline loops: CDR1 MNHNY, CDR2 SVGAGI (reference sequence). Unmatched junction bases numbered 6, after V lost 5 bases and J lost 0 bases. The CDR3 runs 15 residues.

The genes are TRBV29-1 and TRBJ1-1, with D possibly being TRBD1 (5 bases). V lost 3 bases, J lost 6 bases, and 23 bases lay in between. From germline, CDR1 is SQVTM and CDR2 ANQGSEA. This CDR3 is 16 amino acids long. The CDR3 DNA reads as TGCAGCGTTGATATGCCAGGGAAGGATTATTGGTCTGAAGCTTTCTTT. Translation gives CSVDMPGKDYWSEAFF.

This clone was found once. The chain employs TRBV4-3 and TRBJ2-1; D remains unclear. The CDR3 loop spans 14 amino acids. Germline V lookup: CDR1 LGHNA, CDR2 YSLEER. V was clipped by 2 bases and J by 5 bases, with 10 bases between them. The CDR3 DNA is TGCGCCAGCAGCCAACCCCCGCGGCACAATGAGCAGTTCTTC. This translates into CASSQPPRHNEQFF.

V and J are TRBV27 and TRBJ2-2, with unresolved D. Germline CDR1 MNHEY, CDR2 SMNVEV (reference sequence). This CDR3 region has 13 residues. The germline V and J ends were trimmed by 5 bases and 6 bases, with 10 bases remaining between them. CDR3 loop: CASSSSVPGELFF. The CDR3 coding sequence is TGTGCCAGCAGTAGTAGTGTTCCCGGGGAGCTGTTTTTT.

This clone has only one observation. The chain carries TRBV21-1 and TRBJ2-7; the D call in the table, TRBD2, was not verified against the DNA. TRBV21-1 is classified as a pseudogene. The CDR3 runs to 11 residues. CDR3 in amino acids: CASIAAYEQYF. Written as DNA, the CDR3 is TGTGCTTCTATCGCTGCCTACGAGCAGTACTTC.

The chain uses TRBV7-2 and TRBJ2-1; 12 bases align to TRBD2. Germline assignment: CDR1 SGHTA and CDR2 FQGNSA. This CDR3 is built from 16 residues. V trimming: 0 bases; J trimming: 8 bases; junction bases outside the gene matches: 5. The CDR3 is CASSLAGTSGSYEQFF. The CDR3 nucleotides read TGTGCCAGCAGCTTAGCCGGGACTAGCGGGTCCTATGAGCAGTTCTTC.

The rearrangement uses TRBV6-4 and TRBJ2-1; 7 nucleotides match TRBD1. The CDR3 sequence is 15 residues long. The J segment lost 4 bases and the V segment lost 4 bases, leaving 7 bases of the junction unmatched. CDR1 is MRHNA, CDR2 SNTAGT, per germline. The CDR3 DNA reads TGTGCCAGCAGTGTGGAGACAGGGTTATACAATGAGCAGTTCTTC. It translates to CASSVETGLYNEQFF.

This clone occurred once. This sample also contains other DNA sequences that code for the same CDR3. The chain links TRBV4-1 to TRBJ2-7, with a weak D call TRBD1 (5 bases). The CDR3 runs 13 residues. Trimming shortened V by 9 bases and J by 6 bases, and 18 bases separated the two germline ends. Germline V gives CDR1 MGHRA, CDR2 YSYEKL. CDR3 nucleotide sequence: TGCGCCAGGGGGAAATTTAGGGGATCCGAGCAGTACTTC. It codes for CARGKFRGSEQYF.

This clone is a singleton in its sample. The chain combines TRBV6-4 with TRBJ1-1; a weak D match, TRBD1 (6 bases). The CDR3 runs to 13 residues. Germline V gene sequence: CDR1 MRHNA, CDR2 SNTAGT. V lost 4 bases to trimming and J lost 4 bases, with 10 bases between them. CDR3 protein: CASSVGRGTEAFF. DNA for the CDR3: TGTGCCAGCAGTGTCGGCAGGGGCACTGAAGCTTTCTTT.

The chain links TRBV6-4 to TRBJ2-5; D tentatively fits TRBD1 or TRBD2 (5 bases each). Trimming removed 8 bases at V and 5 bases at J, with 24 bases between. From germline, CDR1 is MRHNA and CDR2 SNTAGT. This CDR3 has 16 residues. The CDR3 region has the DNA TGTGCCAGCCTCCTAGGGACGGCAGATTATGTGGAGACCCAGTACTTC. Protein: CASLLGTADYVETQYF.

This clone was counted between two and nine times. The chain employs TRBV7-2 and TRBJ2-1; 7 bases agree with TRBD2. CDR3 length: 15 amino acids. V shed 5 bases, J shed 1 base, and the junction held 5 bases outside the gene matches. Germline V gene lookup returns CDR1 SGHTA and CDR2 FQGNSA. DNA of the CDR3: TGTGCCAGCAGCCGTGGGACTACATCCTACAATGAGCAGTTCTTC. Translating gives CASSRGTTSYNEQFF.

The DNA of the CDR3 is TGTGCCAGCAATCCTCACAGGGAGCCCACCATATATTTT. This sequence encodes CASNPHREPTIYF. The chain has TRBV6-5 and TRBJ1-3, with D possibly matching TRBD1 (6 bases). The CDR3 loop spans 13 amino acids. V lost 7 bases, J lost 9 bases, and 16 bases lay in between. Germline CDR1 reads MNHEY; CDR2 reads SVGAGI.

This sequence joins TRBV7-6 and TRBJ2-1, with D maybe TRBD1 (5 bases). The CDR3 extends over 16 amino acids. Trimming removed 5 bases from V and 1 base from J, with 15 bases in between. The germline CDR1 and CDR2 sequences are SGHVS and FNYEAQ. CDR3 in amino acids: CASSRSRGGSYNEQFF. For the CDR3, the DNA is TGTGCCAGCAGCCGCTCTAGGGGTGGGTCCTACAATGAGCAGTTCTTC.